The 27 T cell receptor beta chains listed next were all sequenced from one sample in a study of cytomegalovirus exposure and HLA in healthy donors. PCR employed 60 Vbeta and 13 Jbeta primers. This table comes from immunoSEQ multiplex PCR, and its TCRdb copy is limited to in-frame clones, with some not included. The data show about 97,000 clones, around three quarters seen once. Specimen: PBMCs. The receptor source for this set is a male donor in good health and CMV-seropositive.

The chain joins TRBV9 to TRBJ2-7, with TRBD2 as a possible D gene (6 bases). CDR1 and CDR2 from the germline V gene are SGDLS and YYNGEE. CDR3 length: 14 residues. Trimming took 2 bases from V and 2 from J, leaving 11 bases between them. For the CDR3, the DNA is TGTGCCAGCAGCGTTGGGACGGGGGCCTACGAGCAGTACTTC. Its translation is CASSVGTGAYEQYF.

V gene TRBV19 combines with J gene TRBJ1-5, with a tentative D call TRBD1 (6 bases). V gave up 5 bases and J gave up 5 bases, with 22 bases separating them. CDR3 size: 17 residues. CDR1 is LNHDA and CDR2 is SQIVND in the germline V gene (reference sequence). CDR3 DNA sequence: TGTGCCAGTAGTGGCGCCAGGGACACCTCGCGTTATCAGCCCCAGCATTTT. It codes for CASSGARDTSRYQPQHF.

The chain has TRBV30 and TRBJ1-3, with unresolved D. Trimming cost V 3 bases and J 11 bases, with 14 bases left between them. This CDR3 spans 12 amino acids. Germline values: CDR1 GTSNPN, CDR2 SVGIG (reference sequence). The CDR3 bases are TGTGCCTGGAGAGTCCCTAGGAACGCCATATATTTT. Translated: CAWRVPRNAIYF. Drawing the rest from reference TRBV30 and TRBJ1-3, the complete variable domain is SQTIHQWPATLVQPVGSPLSLECTVEGTSNPNLYWYRQAAGRGLQLLFYSVGIGQISSEVPQNLSASRPQDRQFILSSKKLLLSDSGFYLCAWRVPRNAIYFGEGSWLTVV.

The chain joins TRBV9 to TRBJ1-1; the match to TRBD1 covers 9 bases. Germline V lookup: CDR1 SGDLS, CDR2 YYNGEE. The CDR3 loop spans 15 amino acids. V lost 3 bases to trimming and J lost 2 bases; unmatched junction nucleotides: 5. The CDR3 bases are TGTGCCAGCAGCGACGGACAGGGGAGAAACACTGAAGCTTTCTTT. This sequence encodes CASSDGQGRNTEAFF.

The chain carries TRBV4-1 and TRBJ1-2; possible D gene TRBD1, 6 bases. V gave up 1 base and J gave up 8 bases, with 11 bases separating them. CDR3 length: 13 amino acids. Germline V CDR1 and CDR2: MGHRA, YSYEKL. The chain's CDR3 is CASSQGTGTGYTF. The CDR3 DNA follows: TGCGCCAGCAGCCAAGGAACAGGGACCGGCTACACCTTC.

CDR3 DNA sequence: TGCGCCAGCAGCTTGGCCCCTCCCGGGTCGGGGGCCTACAATGAGCAGTTCTTC. Translation gives CASSLAPPGSGAYNEQFF. The chain recombines TRBV5-1 with TRBJ2-1; a weak D match, TRBD2 (6 bases). Germline CDR1 SGHRS, CDR2 YFSETQ. The length of the CDR3 is 18 residues. The V end was cut by 0 bases, the J end by 2 bases, with 18 bases between.

The chain couples TRBV6-5 to TRBJ2-7; 7 positions agree with TRBD2. The J segment lost 7 bases and the V segment lost 4 bases, leaving 1 base of the junction unmatched. The CDR3 covers 11 residues. The germline V gene has CDR1 MNHEY and CDR2 SVGAGI. The CDR3 DNA reads TGTGCCAGCAGTTGGGGGGGAGAGCAGTACTTC. This encodes CASSWGGEQYF.

CDR3 protein: CASSSGTATEAFF. The DNA of the CDR3 is TGTGCCAGCAGCTCCGGGACAGCCACTGAAGCTTTCTTT. The chain uses TRBV7-9 and TRBJ1-1; 7 nucleotides match TRBD1. This CDR3 is 13 amino acids long. Germline CDR1 reads SEHNR; CDR2 reads FQNEAQ (reference sequence). V gave up 4 bases and J gave up 4 bases; unmatched junction bases: 3.

The chain is built from TRBV6-1 and TRBJ2-7, with a tentative D call TRBD2 (5 bases). Germline V lookup: CDR1 MNHNS, CDR2 SASEGT. The CDR3 runs 13 residues. The V end was cut by 4 bases, the J end by 5 bases, with 12 bases between. CDR3 nucleotide sequence: TGTGCCAGCAGTGGAATATGGGGAGACGAGCAGTACTTC. As protein: CASSGIWGDEQYF.

The genes are TRBV30 and TRBJ1-1; the match to TRBD1 covers 8 bases. The ends lost 7 bases at V and 1 base at J; junction bases unmatched: 5. CDR3 size: 13 residues. Germline V gene sequence: CDR1 GTSNPN, CDR2 SVGIG (reference sequence). CDR3 sequence: CAFRQGWNTEAFF. DNA of the CDR3: TGTGCCTTCCGACAGGGGTGGAACACTGAAGCTTTCTTT.

The chain couples TRBV5-6 to TRBJ1-2; 11 bases match TRBD1. The J segment lost 5 bases and the V segment lost 0 bases, leaving 3 bases of the junction unmatched. This CDR3 has 15 residues. Germline-derived CDR1 and CDR2 are SGHDT and YYEEEE. The DNA of the CDR3 is TGTGCCAGCAGCTTGGGGACAGGGGGCAGTTATGGCTACACCTTC. Amino acid sequence: CASSLGTGGSYGYTF. The whole variable domain, filled in from reference TRBV5-6 and TRBJ1-2, reads DAGVTQSPTHLIKTRGQQVTLRCSPKSGHDTVSWYQQALGQGPQFIFQYYEEEERQRGNFPDRFSGHQFPNYSSELNVNALLLGDSALYLCASSLGTGGSYGYTFGSGTRLTVV.

This chain connects TRBV4-1 to TRBJ1-1; no firm D call. The CDR3 length is 16 residues. V dropped 1 base and J dropped 0 bases, with 12 bases sitting between them. Looked up from germline, CDR1 is MGHRA and CDR2 is YSYEKL. DNA of the CDR3: TGCGCCAGCAGCCAAGTGGGAGGAGGGTTGAACACTGAAGCTTTCTTT. Its protein product is CASSQVGGGLNTEAFF.

The sample holds one count of this clone. This rearrangement joins TRBV7-6 to TRBJ2-7, with D possibly matching TRBD2 (6 bases). This CDR3 has 15 residues. CDR1 SGHVS and CDR2 FNYEAQ come from the germline V gene. V was trimmed by 4 bases and J by 5 bases, leaving 18 bases between them. CDR3 bases: TGTGCCAGCAGCTCCGGAGGGGAGAAACTCAACGAGCAGTACTTC. Protein product: CASSSGGEKLNEQYF.

This clone has only a few counts. The chain recombines TRBV18 with TRBJ1-1; 7 nucleotides line up with TRBD1. This CDR3 region has 14 residues. V lost 4 bases, J lost 2 bases, and 4 bases stayed unmatched. CDR1 and CDR2 from the germline V gene are KGHSH and LQKENI. CDR3: CASSLDRVNTEAFF. The CDR3, as DNA: TGTGCCAGCTCACTTGACAGGGTAAACACTGAAGCTTTCTTT.

This chain connects TRBV18 to TRBJ2-1; 10 nucleotides match TRBD2. The J segment lost 0 bases and the V segment lost 1 base, leaving 9 bases of the junction unmatched. Germline values: CDR1 KGHSH, CDR2 LQKENI. CDR3 size: 19 residues. The CDR3 region has the DNA TGTGCCAGCTCACCACTTCCAGCGGGGGGGGATAGCTCCTACAATGAGCAGTTCTTC. Translation gives CASSPLPAGGDSSYNEQFF.

This chain joins TRBV27 and TRBJ1-1, with 7 bases fitting TRBD1. The junction had 6 bases not matched to a gene; V was cut back by 5 bases and J by 0 bases. This CDR3 spans 15 amino acids. CDR1 MNHEY and CDR2 SMNVEV come from the germline V gene (reference sequence). The CDR3 loop reads CASSPSGTVNTEAFF. CDR3 DNA sequence: TGTGCCAGCAGTCCCTCCGGGACAGTGAACACTGAAGCTTTCTTT.

The chain links TRBV6-1 to TRBJ2-5; a possible D gene is TRBD2 (5 bases). Germline assignment: CDR1 MNHNS and CDR2 SASEGT. The CDR3 has 14 amino acids. Trimming took off 2 bases at V and 3 bases at J, with 10 bases between the two ends. This chain's CDR3 is CASSERGPKETQYF. CDR3 in DNA: TGTGCCAGCAGTGAAAGAGGGCCTAAAGAGACCCAGTACTTC.

The CDR3 coding sequence is TGCGCCAGCAGTAGCCGGGTCCCCGGGGGGACCCAGTACTTC. Translating it yields CASSSRVPGGTQYF. The chain combines TRBV10-1 with TRBJ2-5; D might be TRBD2 (6 bases). With 5 bases removed from V and 7 bases from J, the gap between germline ends came to 17 bases. Germline values: CDR1 WNHNN, CDR2 SYGVQD (reference sequence). The CDR3 length is 14 residues.

This clone came up once. This rearrangement joins TRBV6-5 to TRBJ2-1; 10 bases line up with TRBD1. CDR1 MNHEY and CDR2 SVGAGI come from the germline V gene. V shed 5 bases and J 9 bases; nucleotides not matched to a gene: 10. This CDR3 is 15 amino acids long. This CDR3 is CASSASGQGFREQFF. The CDR3 DNA reads as TGTGCCAGCAGTGCATCGGGACAGGGGTTTCGTGAGCAGTTCTTC.

Comments on this clone: The junction departs from germline at one end; a sequencing error may be responsible. V gene TRBV7-7 combines with J gene TRBJ1-5; D possibly corresponds to TRBD1 (6 bases). From germline, CDR1 is SSHAT and CDR2 FNYEAQ (reference sequence). This CDR3 spans 15 amino acids. CDR3 nucleotides: TGTGCTAGCAGCTTAGTAGGGACACCCAATCAGCCCCAGCATTTT. Translated: CASSLVGTPNQPQHF.

The genes are TRBV7-9 and TRBJ2-5; D unresolved. V lost 5 bases, J lost 4 bases, and 5 bases lay in between. The CDR3 is made up of 11 amino acids. Germline V gene sequence: CDR1 SEHNR, CDR2 FQNEAQ (reference sequence). The CDR3 region is CASSTGETQYF. The CDR3 DNA follows: TGTGCCAGCAGCACCGGAGAGACCCAGTACTTC.

A note on this clone: In the same sample, other DNA sequences code for this CDR3. The chain is built from TRBV7-9 and TRBJ2-7; tentative D call: TRBD2 (5 bases). Germline V gene data show CDR1 as SEHNR and CDR2 as FQNEAQ (reference sequence). The CDR3 extends over 14 amino acids. Trimming took 0 bases from V and 3 from J, leaving 9 bases between them. The CDR3 loop is CASSLAAGDYEQYF. The CDR3 DNA follows: TGTGCCAGCAGCTTAGCGGCCGGGGACTACGAGCAGTACTTC.

This rearrangement joins TRBV20-1 to TRBJ2-1; the D gene is possibly TRBD2 (5 bases). V lost 5 bases, J lost 6 bases, and 8 bases lay in between. Looked up from germline, CDR1 is DFQATT and CDR2 is SNEGSKA (reference sequence). This CDR3 has 11 amino acids. This chain's CDR3 is CSAPTSNEQFF. For the CDR3, the DNA is TGCAGTGCTCCTACTAGCAATGAGCAGTTCTTC.

The chain joins TRBV7-3 to TRBJ2-2; TRBD2 matches at 10 bases. The CDR3 spans 19 residues. The junction had 13 bases not matched to a gene; V was cut back by 5 bases and J by 1 base. The germline CDR1 and CDR2 sequences are SGHTA and FQGTGA. The CDR3 DNA sequence: TGTGCCAGCAGCCCCTCTCCACATCTAGCGGGGGAGAACACCGGGGAGCTGTTTTTT. This codes for CASSPSPHLAGENTGELFF.

This clone showed up just once. J is TRBJ1-1 and V is TRBV9, with D unclear. The V and J ends lost 5 bases and 0 bases respectively, with 8 bases between them. From germline, CDR1 is SGDLS and CDR2 YYNGEE. CDR3 length: 13 residues. The DNA of the CDR3 is TGTGCCAGCAGTTCAGGTGTGAACACTGAAGCTTTCTTT. As protein: CASSSGVNTEAFF.

This chain uses TRBV6-1 with TRBJ1-3; D ambiguous. CDR3 length equals 12 residues. From germline, CDR1 is MNHNS and CDR2 SASEGT. Trimming took 6 bases from V and 0 from J, leaving 3 bases between them. The CDR3: CASSISGNTIYF. The DNA for the CDR3 is TGTGCCAGCAGCATCTCTGGAAACACCATATATTTT.

The table lists this clone with a few counts. V gene TRBV18 combines with J gene TRBJ1-1, with 12 bases that match TRBD1. This CDR3 is 16 amino acids long. Germline assignment: CDR1 KGHSH and CDR2 LQKENI. J lost 4 bases, V lost 4 bases, and 7 bases had no gene match. CDR3 loop: CASSRDRGRGGTEAFF. The CDR3 DNA is TGTGCCAGCTCACGGGACAGGGGGCGTGGGGGCACTGAAGCTTTCTTT.